Listed below are T cell receptor beta chains from one sample, sequenced in a study of T-cell memory formation after mild COVID-19. Using its own MiXCR run on the 5' RACE reads, TCRdb lists one record per CDR3 protein. The data show 300,000 to 400,000 distinct CDR3 sequences, with around 30% seen just once and roughly 13% held by the top ten. The sample was PBMCs or a T cell subset sorted from them (not recorded which). The receptors were sampled from an adult woman who had mild COVID-19 (a few samples of this study predate the infection). Cell type and time point are not known. Both conserved end residues are part of each CDR3. A D gene is named only where the DNA matches it firmly. Clone size is not always given. Where it is, it says once, few, many or a class for expanded clones.

J: TRBJ2-5; D: -; V: TRBV29-1; size: -; CDR3: CSVEGADTYQETQYF; DNA: TGCAGCGTTGAAGGTGCTGACACCTATCAAGAGACCCAGTACTTC
J: TRBJ2-5; D: -; V: TRBV7-2; size: -; CDR3: CASSLIVLGGETQYF; DNA: TGTGCCAGCAGCTTAATAGTGCTGGGGGGAGAGACCCAGTACTTC
J: TRBJ2-3; D: -; V: TRBV7-2; size: -; CDR3: CASSLGPIIAMNTQYF; DNA: TGTGCCAGCAGCTTAGGACCCATTATCGCGATGAATACGCAGTATTTT
J: TRBJ2-2; D: -; V: TRBV7-7; size: few; CDR3: CASSRGLPSDTGELFF; DNA: TGTGCCAGCAGCCGTGGTTTGCCGTCGGACACCGGGGAGCTGTTTTTT
J: TRBJ1-5; D: -; V: TRBV24-1; size: -; CDR3: CATSDSTQPQHF; DNA: TGTGCCACCAGTGATTCAACTCAGCCCCAGCATTTT
J: TRBJ2-1; D: TRBD2; V: TRBV6-4; size: many; CDR3: CASSDSERGDYNEQFF; DNA: TGTGCCAGCAGTGACTCAGAGCGGGGGGACTACAATGAGCAGTTCTTC
J: TRBJ2-7; D: TRBD2; V: TRBV29-1; size: few; CDR3: CSATLTSGRKYEQYF; DNA: TGCAGCGCAACCCTTACTAGCGGGAGAAAGTACGAGCAGTACTTC
J: TRBJ1-2; D: TRBD1; V: TRBV4-1; size: -; CDR3: CASSQDPDYRGTF; DNA: TGCGCCAGCAGCCAGGACCCGGATTACAGGGGGACCTTC
J: TRBJ1-2; D: TRBD1; V: TRBV5-6; size: few; CDR3: CASSLGLDLQGNYGYTF; DNA: TGTGCCAGCAGCTTGGGACTAGACTTACAGGGGAACTATGGCTACACCTTC
J: TRBJ2-7; D: -; V: TRBV12-3/TRBV12-4; size: -; CDR3: CASSFSGMSYEQYF; DNA: TGTGCCAGCAGTTTCTCTGGGATGTCCTACGAGCAGTACTTC
J: TRBJ2-2; D: -; V: TRBV7-2; size: many; CDR3: CASSPRPQNTGELFF; DNA: TGTGCCAGCAGCCCTCGACCGCAGAACACCGGGGAGCTGTTTTTT
J: TRBJ2-4; D: -; V: TRBV6-5; size: few; CDR3: CASSSPGNIQYF; DNA: TGTGCCAGCAGCAGTCCGGGTAACATTCAGTACTTC
J: TRBJ1-2; D: TRBD1; V: TRBV5-6; size: -; CDR3: CASRLAWQGENYGYTF; DNA: TGTGCCAGCAGATTGGCCTGGCAGGGGGAAAACTATGGCTACACCTTC
J: TRBJ1-3; D: -; V: TRBV20-1; size: -; CDR3: CSAWDLGGNTIYF; DNA: TGCAGTGCCTGGGATCTGGGGGGAAACACCATATATTTT
J: TRBJ1-1; D: -; V: TRBV30; size: -; CDR3: CALRGGGTEAFF; DNA: TGTGCACTGAGGGGAGGGGGCACTGAAGCTTTCTTT
J: TRBJ1-1; D: -; V: TRBV12-3/TRBV12-4; size: few; CDR3: CASSLRSADLEAFF; DNA: TGTGCCAGCAGTTTACGTTCGGCAGATCTTGAAGCTTTCTTT
J: TRBJ2-2; D: TRBD2; V: TRBV5-5; size: -; CDR3: CASSWGGGNTGELFF; DNA: TGTGCCAGCAGCTGGGGCGGGGGGAACACCGGGGAGCTGTTTTTT
J: TRBJ2-1; D: -; V: TRBV20-1; size: few; CDR3: CSARWGRGTPYNEQFF; DNA: TGCAGTGCTAGATGGGGGCGGGGAACCCCCTACAATGAGCAGTTCTTC
J: TRBJ2-3; D: TRBD1; V: TRBV7-6; size: -; CDR3: CASSPTHRGSTDTQYF; DNA: TGTGCCAGCAGCCCAACCCACAGGGGTAGCACAGATACGCAGTATTTT
J: TRBJ1-1; D: -; V: TRBV29-1; size: -; CDR3: CSVVLNTEAFF; DNA: TGCAGCGTTGTGTTGAACACTGAAGCTTTCTTT
J: TRBJ1-4; D: -; V: TRBV14; size: few; CDR3: CASSQGRGEKLFF; DNA: TGTGCCAGCAGCCAAGGTCGCGGTGAAAAACTGTTTTTT
J: TRBJ2-5; D: TRBD1; V: TRBV27; size: -; CDR3: CASSLSGGGETQYF; DNA: TGTGCCAGCAGTTTATCAGGGGGCGGAGAGACCCAGTACTTC
J: TRBJ2-1; D: TRBD1; V: TRBV5-6; size: -; CDR3: CASSFDRQGQHNEQFF; DNA: TGTGCCAGCAGCTTTGATCGACAGGGGCAACACAATGAGCAGTTCTTC
J: TRBJ2-6; D: TRBD1; V: TRBV6-5; size: -; CDR3: CASSPDRGLTGANVLTF; DNA: TGTGCCAGCAGCCCGGACAGGGGGCTTACTGGGGCCAACGTCCTGACTTTC
J: TRBJ2-3; D: -; V: TRBV12-3/TRBV12-4; size: -; CDR3: CASSWSGTSTDTQYF; DNA: TGTGCCAGCAGTTGGAGCGGTACTAGCACAGATACGCAGTATTTT
J: TRBJ1-4; D: -; V: TRBV18; size: few; CDR3: CASSRSATNEKLFF; DNA: TGTGCCAGCTCACGCTCGGCCACAAATGAAAAACTGTTTTTT
J: TRBJ2-7; D: -; V: TRBV5-4; size: -; CDR3: CASSSSPAEQYF; DNA: TGTGCCAGCAGCTCCTCCCCGGCCGAGCAGTACTTC
J: TRBJ2-5; D: -; V: TRBV25-1; size: few; CDR3: CASSDARHQETQYF; DNA: TGTGCCAGCAGTGACGCTAGACACCAAGAGACCCAGTACTTC
J: TRBJ1-1; D: -; V: TRBV20-1; size: -; CDR3: CSASAGYAFF; DNA: TGCAGTGCTTCAGCCGGGTATGCTTTCTTT
J: TRBJ2-1; D: -; V: TRBV24-1; size: -; CDR3: CATSLSNERFF; DNA: TGTGCCACCAGTCTCTCCAATGAGCGGTTCTTC
J: TRBJ2-5; D: TRBD2; V: TRBV6-5; size: once; CDR3: CASGYRGLAWETQYF; DNA: TGTGCCAGCGGGTACAGGGGACTAGCTTGGGAGACCCAGTACTTC
J: TRBJ2-7; D: -; V: TRBV2; size: -; CDR3: CASSDASYEQYF; DNA: TGTGCCAGCAGTGATGCCTCCTACGAGCAGTACTTC
J: TRBJ2-3; D: -; V: TRBV6-4; size: few; CDR3: CASSDGQDTDTQYF; DNA: TGTGCCAGCAGTGACGGGCAGGACACAGATACGCAGTATTTT
J: TRBJ2-7; D: TRBD1; V: TRBV6-5; size: few; CDR3: CASRPRGSPYEQYF; DNA: TGTGCCAGCAGGCCCAGGGGGTCCCCCTACGAGCAGTACTTC
J: TRBJ2-5; D: TRBD2; V: TRBV6-5; size: few; CDR3: CASSLTGTSGGQETQYF; DNA: TGTGCCAGCAGCCTCACCGGGACTAGCGGGGGCCAAGAGACCCAGTACTTC
J: TRBJ1-1; D: -; V: TRBV5-1; size: -; CDR3: CASSLAGGENTEAFF; DNA: TGCGCCAGCAGCTTGGCGGGAGGGGAGAACACTGAAGCTTTCTTT
J: TRBJ2-3; D: -; V: TRBV12-3/TRBV12-4; size: many; CDR3: CASSFGDTQYF; DNA: TGTGCCAGCAGTTTTGGCGATACGCAGTATTTT
J: TRBJ1-2; D: -; V: TRBV12-3/TRBV12-4; size: -; CDR3: CASSFVNNYGYTF; DNA: TGTGCCAGCAGTTTTGTAAACAACTATGGCTACACCTTC
J: TRBJ1-1; D: TRBD1; V: TRBV7-9; size: few; CDR3: CASSHGTGGIEAFF; DNA: TGTGCCAGCAGCCATGGGACAGGGGGAATTGAAGCTTTCTTT
J: TRBJ2-1; D: TRBD2; V: TRBV24-1; size: -; CDR3: CATLAGGEQFF; DNA: TGTGCCACCCTAGCGGGAGGTGAGCAGTTCTTC
J: TRBJ1-2; D: -; V: TRBV20-1; size: once; CDR3: CSAREIYGYTF; DNA: TGCAGTGCTAGAGAAATCTATGGCTACACCTTC
J: TRBJ2-1; D: TRBD2; V: TRBV11-3; size: -; CDR3: CASSTPGLGSRNEQFF; DNA: TGTGCCAGCAGTACCCCGGGACTAGGTAGCCGAAATGAGCAGTTCTTC
J: TRBJ2-1; D: -; V: TRBV7-6; size: few; CDR3: CASSPKGGDEQFF; DNA: TGTGCCAGCAGCCCGAAGGGGGGCGATGAGCAGTTCTTC
J: TRBJ2-3; D: -; V: TRBV7-9; size: few; CDR3: CASSYPAEGEYF; DNA: TGTGCCAGCAGCTACCCTGCGGAGGGGGAGTATTTT
J: TRBJ2-4; D: -; V: TRBV27; size: few; CDR3: CASSLVGGKNIQYF; DNA: TGTGCCAGCAGTTTAGTCGGCGGCAAAAACATTCAGTACTTC
J: TRBJ2-7; D: TRBD2; V: TRBV14; size: few; CDR3: CASSYRLAGGQEQYF; DNA: TGTGCCAGCAGTTATCGACTAGCGGGAGGCCAGGAGCAGTACTTC
J: TRBJ1-5; D: -; V: TRBV10-3; size: -; CDR3: CAISGQGSNQPQHF; DNA: TGTGCCATCAGTGGCCAGGGGAGCAATCAGCCCCAGCATTTT
J: TRBJ2-7; D: -; V: TRBV6-5; size: -; CDR3: CASSYSEPGLSYEQYF; DNA: TGTGCCAGCAGTTACTCCGAGCCGGGCCTCTCCTACGAGCAGTACTTC
J: TRBJ1-2; D: TRBD1; V: TRBV28; size: -; CDR3: CASSLPSGTGGGFGYTF; DNA: TGTGCCAGCAGTCTCCCCTCCGGGACAGGGGGCGGTTTTGGCTACACCTTC
J: TRBJ2-1; D: TRBD2; V: TRBV20-1; size: few; CDR3: CSPLIMASGRYNEQFF; DNA: TGCAGTCCGCTAATTATGGCTAGCGGAAGATACAATGAGCAGTTCTTC
J: TRBJ2-1; D: TRBD1; V: TRBV3-1; size: -; CDR3: CASSPGQGVEFF; DNA: TGTGCCAGCAGCCCGGGACAGGGGGTTGAGTTCTTC
J: TRBJ2-7; D: TRBD1; V: TRBV20-1; size: few; CDR3: CSANRGIAYEQYF; DNA: TGCAGTGCTAACAGGGGGATTGCCTACGAGCAGTACTTC
J: TRBJ2-7; D: -; V: TRBV5-6; size: few; CDR3: CASSQAGRVYEQYF; DNA: TGTGCCAGCAGCCAGGCGGGACGCGTGTACGAGCAGTACTTC
J: TRBJ2-3; D: -; V: TRBV12-3/TRBV12-4; size: few; CDR3: CASSQLGVDTQYF; DNA: TGTGCCAGCAGTCAGTTGGGGGTAGATACGCAGTATTTT
J: TRBJ2-1; D: TRBD1; V: TRBV5-6; size: -; CDR3: CASSTGQPYNEQFF; DNA: TGTGCCAGCAGCACGGGACAGCCCTACAATGAGCAGTTCTTC
J: TRBJ2-7; D: TRBD1; V: TRBV7-3; size: -; CDR3: CASSPRTGGKNEQYF; DNA: TGTGCCAGCAGCCCCCGGACAGGGGGCAAGAACGAGCAGTACTTC
J: TRBJ2-4; D: TRBD1; V: TRBV7-9; size: -; CDR3: CASSPPGTASEAKNIQYF; DNA: TGTGCCAGCAGCCCCCCCGGGACAGCTTCCGAGGCCAAAAACATTCAGTACTTC
J: TRBJ2-5; D: -; V: TRBV29-1; size: -; CDR3: CSADRRETQYF; DNA: TGCAGCGCCGACAGGAGGGAGACCCAGTACTTC